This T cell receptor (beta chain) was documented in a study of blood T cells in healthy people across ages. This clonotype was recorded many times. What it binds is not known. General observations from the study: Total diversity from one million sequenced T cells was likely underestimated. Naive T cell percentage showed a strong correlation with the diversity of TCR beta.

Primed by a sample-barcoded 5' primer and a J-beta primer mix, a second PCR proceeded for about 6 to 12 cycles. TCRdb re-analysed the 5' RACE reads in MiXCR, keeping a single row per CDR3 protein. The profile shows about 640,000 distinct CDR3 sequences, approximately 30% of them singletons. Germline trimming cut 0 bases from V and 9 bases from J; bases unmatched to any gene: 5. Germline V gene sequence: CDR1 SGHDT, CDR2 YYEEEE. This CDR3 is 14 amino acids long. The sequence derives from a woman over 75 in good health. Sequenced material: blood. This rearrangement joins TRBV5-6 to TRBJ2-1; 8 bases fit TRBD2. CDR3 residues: CASSLVGREGEQFF. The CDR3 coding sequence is TGTGCCAGCAGCTTGGTAGGTCGGGAGGGTGAGCAGTTCTTC.